This note documents a single T cell receptor beta chain sequence. No antigen is known for it. No much larger clonotype is one base removed from it; base qualities were not supplied. According to the study, the label for this sample's treatment or condition signals: over 15 received Ad26.COV2.S at low or high dose, single or two shots; a few received placebo; per-sample allocation not given. Repertoires of vaccine and placebo recipients were sequenced from samples taken on day 63 after the first injection. In Cohort 1b, around 23 adults aged 18-55 years were enrolled at a single site in Boston, USA, between 29 July and 7 August 2020. Ad26.COV2.S was a replication-incompetent adenovirus type 26 vector expressing a prefusion-stabilized SARS-CoV-2 spike protein from the original Wuhan strain. The sample belongs to a study of Ad26.COV2.S vaccination and SARS-CoV-2 variants (dated by TCRdb to the early 2020s). Regarding the study in general: Donors in the vaccine arm were drawn from COV1001, a phase I-IIa trial of Ad26.COV2.S in healthy adults that was multicentre, randomized, double-blind and placebo-controlled. Dosing of Ad26.COV2.S was intramuscular, at either 5x10^10 or 1x10^11 viral particles, delivered as one shot or as two shots spaced 56 days apart. TCRbeta repertoire sequencing served as the tool for gauging how specific and how broad the SARS-CoV-2-reactive T cell receptors were following Ad26.COV2.S vaccination. The TCR-sequenced set comprised about 32 samples: around 20 Ad26.COV2.S vaccine recipients, 5 placebo recipients and 8 SARS-CoV-2 convalescent individuals. Participants in the trial were split at random into five groups of five each, receiving low-dose or high-dose Ad26.COV2.S once or twice, or else placebo on both occasions. Blinding of investigators to trial group allocation was maintained during experiments and outcome assessment. Broader findings and caveats from the paper: Substantial breadth of spike-specific CD8+ and CD4+ T cell responses was reported after vaccination. Spike-specific TCR breadth was higher in Ad26.COV2.S recipients than in placebo recipients (P = 0.0014). Vaccine and placebo recipients had similar non-spike TCR breadth, a finding consistent with the vaccine containing only spike. The study was not powered to compare responses between vaccine doses or regimens. It was noted by the authors that total T cell responses may have been underestimated by the TCR breadth and depth analyses.

CDR1 ENHRY and CDR2 SYGVKD were looked up in the germline V gene. The CDR3 holds 14 amino acids from the cysteine to the phenylalanine. Only the CDR3 DNA stays, 42 bases, in frame from base 1. V has 4 bases trimmed and J has 9 bases trimmed; junction bases matching no gene number 7. The immunoSEQ Assay was the method used to sequence TCRbeta CDR3 regions. After extraction, genomic DNA underwent amplification by bias-controlled multiplex PCR, followed by high-throughput sequencing. The original methods were these. To quantify the absolute abundance of every unique TCRbeta CDR3 region, sequences were collapsed and filtered. T cell fraction was estimated by normalization of TCRbeta template counts to usable DNA, with usable DNA being measured through amplification of reference genes present in all nucleated cells. Repertoire TCRs were annotated as SARS-CoV-2-specific when V gene, CDR3 amino acid sequence and J gene were exactly matched to a known reactive TCR set. The reference SARS-CoV-2 TCR set was derived from MIRA and filtered for enrichment in COVID-19-positive ImmuneCODE repertoires, a step that removed public or cross-reactive TCRs. Using the MIRA antigens, annotated TCRs were further analysed by specific ORF or by position within an ORF. Breadth was defined as the number of annotated unique rearrangements divided by the total number of unique productive rearrangements, and depth was defined as the summed frequency of the annotated unique rearrangements. Two-sided Wilcoxon rank-sum tests were used to compare TCR breadth between groups. Imported from immuneACCESS, the table was reduced by TCRdb to in-frame sequences with V and J called. These copies leave out some clones; in studies compared against another copy, an unresolved V gene accounts for under half, and the cause of the remainder is not known. Clone size and V and J calls were adopted from that table, with D and trimming inferred from the DNA. Counted in this sample were some 640,000 clones; around 89% of them appeared once. The ten largest account for over 1.3% of the sample.

The receptor chain draws on TRBV10-3 and TRBJ2-3, with 10 bases in between that match TRBD2. This clonotype originated in a person aged 18-65 years who received the Ad26.COV2.S COVID-19 vaccine or a placebo. The input for sequencing was peripheral blood, taken in a trial of Ad26.COV2.S vaccine versus placebo. The CDR3 has the sequence CAISGTSGSGTQYF. The sequenced DNA is TGTGCCATCAGTGGGACTAGCGGAAGCGGGACGCAGTATTTT.